The T cell receptor (beta chain) described here comes from a study of T cell responses to AZD1222 COVID-19 vaccine. Method: immunoSEQ multiplex PCR; TCRdb's copy keeps in-frame clones and lacks some. The table records some 150,000 clones, about nine tenths of them present only once. Germline V lookup: CDR1 MNHEY, CDR2 SMNVEV (reference sequence). The CDR3 spans 14 residues. Deletions cut 6 bases from V and 4 bases from J, with 12 bases between. Sequences were derived from peripheral blood, sampled on day 0 of MenACWY control vaccination. The receptor comes from an adult in good health. The chain employs TRBV27 and TRBJ1-4, with D possibly TRBD1 on 5 matching bases. The CDR3 sequence is CASRGGVINEKLFF. CDR3 coding DNA: TGTGCCAGCAGGGGAGGGGTCATTAATGAAAAACTGTTTTTT.